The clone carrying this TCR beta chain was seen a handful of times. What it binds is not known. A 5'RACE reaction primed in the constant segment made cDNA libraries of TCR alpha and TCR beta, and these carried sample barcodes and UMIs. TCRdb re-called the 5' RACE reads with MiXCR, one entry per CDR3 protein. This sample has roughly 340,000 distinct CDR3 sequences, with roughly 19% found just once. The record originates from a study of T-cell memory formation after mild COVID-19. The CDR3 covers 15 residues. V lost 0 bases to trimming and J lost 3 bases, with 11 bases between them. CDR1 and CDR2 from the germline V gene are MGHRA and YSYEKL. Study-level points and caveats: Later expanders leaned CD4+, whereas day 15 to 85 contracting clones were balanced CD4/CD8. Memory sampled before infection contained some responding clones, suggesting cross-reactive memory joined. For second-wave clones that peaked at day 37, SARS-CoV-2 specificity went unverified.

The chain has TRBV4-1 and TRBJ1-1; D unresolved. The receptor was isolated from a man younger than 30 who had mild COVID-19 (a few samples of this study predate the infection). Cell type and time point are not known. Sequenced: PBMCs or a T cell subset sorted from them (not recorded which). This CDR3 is CASSQDGFPYTEAFF. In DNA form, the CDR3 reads TGCGCCAGCAGCCAAGACGGGTTCCCTTACACTGAAGCTTTCTTT.